The next 2 T cell receptor beta chains were all read from a single sample in a study of T cell clonality in common variable immunodeficiency. Sequencing was performed with immunoSEQ multiplex PCR; in TCRdb, only in-frame clones are kept and a portion is missing. The sample has approximately 30,000 clones, none seen only once. Their antigens remain unidentified. Study-level points and caveats: Fewer deletions and N-nucleotide insertions were reportedly seen in common variable immunodeficiency TCR beta sequences.

Material: peripheral blood mononuclear cells. The origin of the receptors is a human donor with common variable immunodeficiency.

In this sample, this clone turned up a few times. The read falls 3 residues short of the CDR3 end, and the missing part is taken from the germline J gene. The rearrangement links TRBV7-7 to TRBJ2-2, with 13 bases aligning to TRBD2. Unmatched junction bases numbered 4, after V lost 4 bases and J lost 5 bases. CDR3 length: 16 amino acids. Germline CDR1 SSHAT, CDR2 FNYEAQ (reference sequence). CDR3 bases read: TGTGCCAGCAGCTCGACTAGCGGGGGGAATACCGGGGAG. Amino acid sequence: CASSSTSGGNTGE. In full, the CDR3 reads CASSSTSGGNTGELFF.

Notes on this clone: The read halts 3 residues ahead of the CDR3 end, with the missing end drawn from the germline J gene. The chain combines TRBV7-8 with TRBJ2-1; D possibly matches TRBD1 or TRBD2 (5 bases each). This CDR3 comprises 16 residues. Trimming took 6 bases from V and 3 from J, leaving 18 bases between them. Germline CDR1 is SGHVS and CDR2 is FQNEAQ. CDR3 DNA, as far as it was read: TGTGCCAGCAGTCCCGAGGGGAACTGGGGCTACAATGAG. It specifies CASSPEGNWGYNE. Given in full, the CDR3 is CASSPEGNWGYNEQFF.